The TCR beta chain under discussion was sequenced for a study of blood T cells in healthy people across ages. This CDR3 has 15 residues. The germline V gene encodes CDR1 LGHDT and CDR2 YNNKEL (reference sequence). The study's findings and limits: TCR beta diversity, measured per million T cells, fell in a roughly linear way with age. Diversity figures derived from one million T cells were judged to underestimate the true value.

The use of a sample-barcoded 5' primer and a J-beta primer mix characterized a second PCR of about 6 to 12 cycles. TCRdb fed the 5' RACE reads into MiXCR, producing one record per CDR3 protein. The sample consists of some 1.7 million distinct CDR3 sequences, over 25% of them appearing once. This clonotype came up many times. The antigen is unknown. This may be a read error: a much more frequent sequence differs by one nucleotide. Specimen: blood. The chain employs TRBV3-1 and TRBJ1-4, with D unresolved. The TCR sequence derives from a woman aged 25-40 years in good health. The DNA of the CDR3 is TGTGCCAGCAGCTCCGCGTTTGGAACTAATGAAAAACGGTTTTTT. It translates to CASSSAFGTNEKRFF.